The 30 T cell receptor beta chains below all came from one sample that was sequenced in a study of identical twins (dated by TCRdb to the mid-2010s). Library construction relied on 5' RACE. Data came from an Illumina HiSeq 2000. The public reads were reanalyzed by TCRdb: fastp trimming at Q25, MiXCR alignment, in-frame beta chains only. CDR3 protein duplicates are merged, each entry listing the most common genes and DNA. The sample yields under 400,000 distinct CDR3 sequences; about 9% were counted once. The top ten clonotypes cover roughly 9% of the sample. The specimen sequenced was naive T cells sorted from blood. Explained via the paper, the cell subset or site label denotes: cells isolated with a human naive T-cell isolation kit. These receptors were taken from a woman aged 50 to 60 in good health.

V usage is TRBV27 and J usage is TRBJ1-1; possibly TRBD1 for D (6 bases). V was cut by 5 bases and J by 4 bases, with 11 bases left in between. The CDR3 consists of 13 residues. Germline V gene sequence: CDR1 MNHEY, CDR2 SMNVEV (reference sequence). CDR3 protein: CASSRGGRTEAFF. As DNA, the CDR3 is TGTGCCAGCAGTAGGGGGGGACGCACTGAAGCTTTCTTT.

V gene TRBV5-1 combines with J gene TRBJ2-3, with D possibly matching TRBD1 (5 bases). Trimming shortened V by 9 bases and J by 4 bases, and 18 bases separated the two germline ends. Germline CDR1 SGHRS, CDR2 YFSETQ. The CDR3 contains 14 residues. CDR3 nucleotide sequence: TGCGCCAACAGGCGACGGGTTTCCGCAGATACGCAGTATTTT. Amino acids: CANRRRVSADTQYF.

This clonotype was counted at least ten times. Its ends do not fully match the called genes, so a read error is possible. Here the CDR3 reads CASSLGTANTEAFF. Written as DNA, the CDR3 is TGTGCCAGCAGTTTAGGGACAGCGAACACTGAAGCTTTCTTT. The chain joins TRBV5-1 to TRBJ1-1; 7 bases are a match to TRBD1. CDR1 and CDR2 (germline): SGHRS, YFSETQ. This CDR3 has 14 amino acids.

This clonotype has at least ten counts. The chain carries TRBV2 and TRBJ1-2; the match to TRBD1 covers 9 bases. The V gene end was trimmed by 4 bases and the J gene end by 2 bases; junction bases not matched to a gene: 2. Germline loops: CDR1 SNHLY, CDR2 FYNNEI. The CDR3 runs 14 residues. The CDR3 DNA sequence: TGTGCCAGCAGTGTACAGGGGGCGAACTATGGCTACACCTTC. Residues: CASSVQGANYGYTF.

This clonotype was detected a few times. V and J are TRBV29-1 and TRBJ1-5, with D unresolved. Germline V gives CDR1 SQVTM, CDR2 ANQGSEA. V dropped 7 bases and J dropped 5 bases, with 12 bases sitting between them. The CDR3 contains 12 residues. CDR3 loop: CSGREKDQPQHF. CDR3 nucleotides: TGCAGCGGGAGGGAAAAGGATCAGCCCCAGCATTTT.

The rearrangement links TRBV6-5 to TRBJ2-5; perhaps TRBD1 as D (6 bases). This CDR3 spans 15 amino acids. V was clipped by 0 bases and J by 4 bases, with 12 bases between them. Germline CDR1 and CDR2: MNHEY and SVGAGI. The CDR3 sequence: CASSYSGAYGETQYF. The CDR3 DNA follows: TGTGCCAGCAGTTACTCGGGGGCTTATGGAGAGACCCAGTACTTC.

This clonotype was recorded a few times. This chain joins TRBV5-1 and TRBJ2-1, with TRBD1 matching over 8 bases. The CDR3 spans 14 residues. In germline, CDR1 is SGHRS, CDR2 YFSETQ. The J segment lost 5 bases and the V segment lost 3 bases, leaving 4 bases of the junction unmatched. CDR3 sequence reads: CASSWGTGDNEQFF. The CDR3 nucleotides read TGCGCCAGCAGCTGGGGGACAGGAGACAATGAGCAGTTCTTC.

J is TRBJ1-4 and V is TRBV5-1; D perhaps matches TRBD1 (5 bases). Germline V gives CDR1 SGHRS, CDR2 YFSETQ. Trimming pared 0 bases from V and 3 bases from J, leaving 9 bases between. The CDR3 consists of 15 residues. The CDR3 sequence: CASSLAGAANEKLFF. The DNA of the CDR3 is TGCGCCAGCAGCTTGGCTGGGGCGGCTAATGAAAAACTGTTTTTT.

The rearrangement uses TRBV12-3 or TRBV12-4 and TRBJ2-1; tentative D call: TRBD2 (6 bases). Trimming cost V 3 bases and J 0 bases, with 18 bases left between them. The CDR3 length is 18 residues. The CDR3 protein is CASSFPISGGDSYNEQFF. The CDR3 nucleotides read TGTGCCAGCAGTTTCCCCATCAGCGGAGGGGACTCCTACAATGAGCAGTTCTTC.

This clonotype appeared a few times. This chain's CDR3 is CASRPSGSSGELFF. Written as DNA, the CDR3 is TGTGCCAGCAGACCTAGCGGGAGTTCCGGGGAGCTGTTTTTT. V gene TRBV12-3 or TRBV12-4 combines with J gene TRBJ2-2; 10 bases line up with TRBD2. Trimming took 6 bases from V and 6 from J; bases not matched to a gene: 4. The CDR3 length is 14 residues.

This clonotype was counted a few times. This sequence joins TRBV3-1 and TRBJ2-1; either TRBD1 or TRBD2 may supply D (5 bases each). Between the trimmed V and J ends, which lost 0 bases and 11 bases, there was a span of 8 bases. Germline V gives CDR1 LGHDT, CDR2 YNNKEL (reference sequence). This CDR3 is 12 amino acids long. Here the CDR3 DNA reads TGTGCCAGCAGCCAAGACCCGGGACAGCAGTTCTTC. Translation: CASSQDPGQQFF.

This clonotype appeared a few times. J is TRBJ1-2 and V is TRBV6-5; D might be TRBD1 (5 bases). The CDR3 consists of 13 residues. Germline V gene data show CDR1 as MNHEY and CDR2 as SVGAGI. Trimming pared 0 bases from V and 7 bases from J, leaving 9 bases between. The CDR3 spells CASSYSGGGGYTF. In nucleotides, the CDR3 is TGTGCCAGCAGTTACTCGGGGGGTGGTGGCTACACCTTC.

With respect to this clonotype: The missing conserved phenylalanine or tryptophan at the end of this CDR3 makes a read error likely. The V and J genes are TRBV28 and TRBJ2-7, with a weak D call TRBD2 (6 bases). CDR1 and CDR2 from the germline V gene are MDHEN and SYDVKM. Trimming took 6 bases from V and 9 from J, leaving 21 bases between them. The CDR3 consists of 14 residues. In nucleotides, the CDR3 is TGTGCCAGCAGAATTAATCCGGGACTGTCTAGGCAGTACTCC. This sequence encodes CASRINPGLSRQYS.

This clonotype was observed a few times. The V and J genes are TRBV4-1 and TRBJ2-5; no definite D call. The CDR3 is 12 residues long. CDR1 MGHRA and CDR2 YSYEKL come from the germline V gene. V was shortened by 0 bases and J by 11 bases, with 10 bases between the two germline ends. The CDR3, as DNA: TGCGCCAGCAGCCAAGATAAATCAAATCAGTACTTC. Encoded protein: CASSQDKSNQYF.

This clonotype turned up a few times. The genes are TRBV12-3 or TRBV12-4 and TRBJ1-5, with D unclear. The CDR3 extends over 17 amino acids. Trimming shortened V by 4 bases and J by 0 bases, and 16 bases separated the two germline ends. The CDR3 DNA follows: TGTGCCAGCAGTTCGCAACAGATCCAGTATAGCAATCAGCCCCAGCATTTT. Translation gives CASSSQQIQYSNQPQHF.

This clonotype was observed a handful of times. V is TRBV29-1 and J is TRBJ2-1, with D unresolved. Germline V CDR1 and CDR2: SQVTM, ANQGSEA. The CDR3 consists of 10 residues. Between the trimmed V and J ends, which lost 5 bases and 6 bases, there was a span of 5 bases. The CDR3: CSVYTNEQFF. The CDR3 DNA reads TGCAGCGTTTACACCAATGAGCAGTTCTTC.

Only one count was recorded for this clonotype. CDR3 coding DNA: TGCGCCAGCAGCCAAGATTTCGGGACTAGCGGTTTGGGGACCCAGTACTTC. Its protein is CASSQDFGTSGLGTQYF. The J gene is TRBJ2-5, the V gene TRBV4-1; TRBD2 agrees at 11 bases. Germline CDR1 is MGHRA and CDR2 is YSYEKL. With V trimmed by 0 bases and J by 7 bases, 10 bases remained unmatched. This CDR3 comprises 17 residues.

There are many counts of this clonotype. The chain couples TRBV12-3 or TRBV12-4 to TRBJ2-1; D gene ambiguous. Trimming cost V 0 bases and J 6 bases, with 12 bases left between them. The CDR3 loop spans 15 amino acids. Here the CDR3 DNA reads TGTGCCAGCAGTTTAGCGCGATCCCTCGGCAATGAGCAGTTCTTC. Its translation: CASSLARSLGNEQFF.

This clonotype came up many times. Compared with germline, one end of the junction differs, possibly owing to a read error. The J gene is TRBJ1-4, the V gene TRBV5-1; maybe TRBD1 (5 bases). Looked up from germline, CDR1 is SGHRS and CDR2 is YFSETQ. The CDR3 contains 13 residues. In nucleotides, the CDR3 is TGCGCCAGCAGCTTGGACGACGTGGGACCCGCGGACTTT. Translating it yields CASSLDDVGPADF.

This clonotype has at least ten counts. The genes are TRBV7-9 and TRBJ2-7, with 9 positions matching TRBD1. The V gene end was trimmed by 5 bases and the J gene end by 5 bases; junction bases not matched to a gene: 16. Germline V gene sequence: CDR1 SEHNR, CDR2 FQNEAQ (reference sequence). CDR3 length equals 17 residues. The CDR3 loop reads CASSPATGTGIRDEQYF. DNA of the CDR3: TGTGCCAGCAGCCCAGCGACCGGGACAGGGATTCGGGACGAGCAGTACTTC.

The chain employs TRBV12-3 or TRBV12-4 and TRBJ2-4; D not certain. The ends were cut back, 10 bases at V and 6 bases at J, with 16 bases in the middle. The CDR3 has 13 residues. Here the CDR3 DNA reads TGTGCCACTAAACCCCCACTTGGAAACATTCAGTACTTC. Amino acids: CATKPPLGNIQYF.

This clonotype was seen only a few times. The J gene is TRBJ2-7, the V gene TRBV5-1; D is uncertain. V lost 1 base, J lost 2 bases, and 13 bases lay in between. The CDR3 loop spans 15 amino acids. Germline V gene data show CDR1 as SGHRS and CDR2 as YFSETQ. DNA of the CDR3: TGCGCCAGCAGCTTGTTTGGGCAGCCCACCTACGAGCAGTACTTC. It yields the protein CASSLFGQPTYEQYF.

This clonotype appeared a few times. The V call is TRBV10-3, the J call TRBJ2-3, with D uncertain. CDR1 and CDR2 (germline): ENHRY, SYGVKD. V was clipped by 11 bases and J by 2 bases, with 8 bases between them. The CDR3 sequence is 11 residues long. The CDR3 DNA reads TGTGCCTCCCTGGACACAGATACGCAGTATTTT. Amino acids: CASLDTDTQYF.

This clonotype was counted between two and nine times. The V and J genes are TRBV27 and TRBJ2-1, with 8 bases lining up with TRBD1. Trimming took 6 bases from V and 8 from J; bases not matched to a gene: 9. Per the germline V gene, CDR1 is MNHEY and CDR2 is SMNVEV (reference sequence). This CDR3 has 14 amino acids. The DNA of the CDR3 is TGTGCCAGCAGCTTCCGGGACAGGAAAGATGAGCAGTTCTTC. Its translation: CASSFRDRKDEQFF.

This clonotype was observed a handful of times. The chain joins TRBV5-5 to TRBJ2-7; 8 bases map to TRBD2. Germline trimming cut 2 bases from V and 0 bases from J; bases unmatched to any gene: 4. Germline V gene data show CDR1 as SGHKS and CDR2 as YYEKEE (reference sequence). The CDR3 has 15 residues. The CDR3 nucleotides are TGTGCCAGCAGCTTTTCTGCGGGAGGCTCCTACGAGCAGTACGTC. This sequence encodes CASSFSAGGSYEQYV.

This clonotype was observed a few times. The genes are TRBV4-2 and TRBJ2-7, with D perhaps matching TRBD2 (6 bases). Trimming stripped 2 bases from V and 6 bases from J, with 14 bases between. Germline loops: CDR1 LGHNA, CDR2 YNFKEQ. This CDR3 is built from 14 residues. CDR3 coding DNA: TGTGCCAGCAGCCAAAGGGCGGGGTTAAGCGAGCAGTACTTC. Its translation is CASSQRAGLSEQYF.

In this sample, this clonotype turned up many times. The chain joins TRBV29-1 to TRBJ2-1, with TRBD1 matching 8 bases. The V gene's germline CDR1 is SQVTM and CDR2 ANQGSEA. The CDR3 extends over 14 amino acids. The V and J ends lost 4 bases and 3 bases, in that order; junction bases with no gene match: 5. CDR3 amino acids: CSVVDRALYNEQFF. CDR3 nucleotide sequence: TGCAGCGTTGTGGACAGGGCCCTCTACAATGAGCAGTTCTTC.

The sample holds many counts of this clonotype. This chain connects TRBV10-3 to TRBJ2-1; 7 nucleotides line up with TRBD1. Germline loops: CDR1 ENHRY, CDR2 SYGVKD. The V and J ends lost 3 bases and 0 bases, in that order; junction bases with no gene match: 5. The CDR3 is 16 residues long. The CDR3: CAISEAGGSSYNEQFF. The CDR3 nucleotides read TGTGCCATCAGTGAAGCAGGGGGAAGCTCCTACAATGAGCAGTTCTTC.

This clonotype appeared a few times. The V gene is TRBV5-1, the J gene TRBJ2-7; D remains unclear. V was trimmed by 4 bases and J by 3 bases, leaving 8 bases between them. The CDR3 covers 12 residues. CDR1 is SGHRS, CDR2 YFSETQ, per germline. The CDR3 sequence is CASSGVDYEQYF. DNA of the CDR3: TGCGCCAGCAGCGGCGTCGACTACGAGCAGTACTTC.

The CDR3 DNA reads TGTGCCAGCAGCTATAAGACAGGGATCGGGGAGCTGTTTTTT. As protein: CASSYKTGIGELFF. The chain combines TRBV14 with TRBJ2-2, with TRBD1 matching 7 bases. V shed 5 bases and J 7 bases; nucleotides not matched to a gene: 7. CDR3 length: 14 amino acids. Germline CDR1 and CDR2: SGHDN and FVKESK. The full variable domain, with the rest looked up from reference TRBV14 and TRBJ2-2, is EAGVTQFPSHSVIEKGQTVTLRCDPISGHDNLYWYRRVMGKEIKFLLHFVKESKQDESGMPNNRFLAERTGGTYSTLKVQPAELEDSGVYFCASSYKTGIGELFFGEGSRLTVL.